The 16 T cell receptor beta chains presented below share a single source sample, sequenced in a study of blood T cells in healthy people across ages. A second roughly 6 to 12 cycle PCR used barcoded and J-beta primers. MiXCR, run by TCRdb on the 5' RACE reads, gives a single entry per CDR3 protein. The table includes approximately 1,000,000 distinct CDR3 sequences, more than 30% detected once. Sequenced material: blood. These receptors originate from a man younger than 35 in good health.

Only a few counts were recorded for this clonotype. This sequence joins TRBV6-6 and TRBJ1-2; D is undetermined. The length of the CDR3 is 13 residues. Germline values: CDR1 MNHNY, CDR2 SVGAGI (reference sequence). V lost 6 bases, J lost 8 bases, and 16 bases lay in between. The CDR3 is CASSPVSYGGYTF. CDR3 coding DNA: TGTGCCAGCAGCCCAGTGTCCTATGGGGGCTACACCTTC.

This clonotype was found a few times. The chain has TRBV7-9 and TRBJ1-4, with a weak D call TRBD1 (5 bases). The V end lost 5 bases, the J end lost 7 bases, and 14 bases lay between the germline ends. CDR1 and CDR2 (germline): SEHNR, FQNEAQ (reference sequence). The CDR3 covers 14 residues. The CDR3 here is CASSPAGLGEKLFF. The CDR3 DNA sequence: TGTGCCAGCAGCCCTGCGGGGCTGGGTGAAAAACTGTTTTTT.

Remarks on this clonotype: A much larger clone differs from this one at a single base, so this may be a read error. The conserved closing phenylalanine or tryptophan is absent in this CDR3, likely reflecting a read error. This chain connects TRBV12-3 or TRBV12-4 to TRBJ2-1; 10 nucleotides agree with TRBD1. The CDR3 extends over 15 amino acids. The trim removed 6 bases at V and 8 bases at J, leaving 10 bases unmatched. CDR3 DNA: TGTGCCAGCAGGCCCCGACAGGGGGCAAAAGATGAGCAGTTCGTC. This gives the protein CASRPRQGAKDEQFV.

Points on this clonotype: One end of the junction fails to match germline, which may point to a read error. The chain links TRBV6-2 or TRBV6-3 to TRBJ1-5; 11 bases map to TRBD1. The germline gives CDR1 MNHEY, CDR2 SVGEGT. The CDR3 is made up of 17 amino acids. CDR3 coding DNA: TGTGCCAGCAGTTACCGGCCGGGACAGGGGGACAATCGGCCCCAGCATTTT. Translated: CASSYRPGQGDNRPQHF.

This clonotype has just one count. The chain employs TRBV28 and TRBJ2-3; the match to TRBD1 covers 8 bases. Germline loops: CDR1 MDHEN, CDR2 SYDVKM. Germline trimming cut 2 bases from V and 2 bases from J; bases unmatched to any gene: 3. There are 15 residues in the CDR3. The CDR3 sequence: CASSLPTGDTDTQYF. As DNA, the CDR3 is TGTGCCAGCAGTTTACCGACAGGGGACACAGATACGCAGTATTTT.

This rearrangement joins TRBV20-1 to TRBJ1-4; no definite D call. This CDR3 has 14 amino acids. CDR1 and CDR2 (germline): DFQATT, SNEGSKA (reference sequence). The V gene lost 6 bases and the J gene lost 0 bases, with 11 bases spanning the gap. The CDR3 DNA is TGCAGTGCCCTGTTTGGGGCAACTAATGAAAAACTGTTTTTT. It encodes CSALFGATNEKLFF.

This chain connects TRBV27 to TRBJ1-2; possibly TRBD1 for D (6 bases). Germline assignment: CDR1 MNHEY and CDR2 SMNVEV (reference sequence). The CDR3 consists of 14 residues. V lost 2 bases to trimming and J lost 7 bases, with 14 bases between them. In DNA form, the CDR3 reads TGTGCCAGCAGTTTAGGGGGGCCAAGTAGTGGCTACACCTTC. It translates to CASSLGGPSSGYTF.

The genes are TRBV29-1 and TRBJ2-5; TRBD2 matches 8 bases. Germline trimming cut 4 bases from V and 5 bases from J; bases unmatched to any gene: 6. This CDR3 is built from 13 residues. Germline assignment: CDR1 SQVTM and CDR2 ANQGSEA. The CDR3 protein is CSVAGTGGETQYF. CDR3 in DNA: TGCAGCGTTGCGGGTACGGGGGGGGAGACCCAGTACTTC.

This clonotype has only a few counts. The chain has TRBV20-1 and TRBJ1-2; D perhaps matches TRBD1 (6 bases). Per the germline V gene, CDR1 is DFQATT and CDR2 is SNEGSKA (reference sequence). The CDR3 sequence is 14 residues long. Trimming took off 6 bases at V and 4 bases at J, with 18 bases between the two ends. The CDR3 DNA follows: TGCAGTGCAGAGAATCAGGGGTGGGTCTATGGCTACACCTTC. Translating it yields CSAENQGWVYGYTF.

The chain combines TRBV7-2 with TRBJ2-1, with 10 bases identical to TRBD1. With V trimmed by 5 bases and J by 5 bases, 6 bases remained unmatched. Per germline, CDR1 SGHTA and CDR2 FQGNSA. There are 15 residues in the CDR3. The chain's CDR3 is CASSIPGTGDNEQFF. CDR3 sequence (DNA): TGTGCCAGCAGCATCCCCGGGACAGGGGACAATGAGCAGTTCTTC.

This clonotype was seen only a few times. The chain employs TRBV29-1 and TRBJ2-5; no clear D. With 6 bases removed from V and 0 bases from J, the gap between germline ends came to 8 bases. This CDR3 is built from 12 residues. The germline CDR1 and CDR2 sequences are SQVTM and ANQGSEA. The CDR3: CSVRGYQETQYF. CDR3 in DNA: TGCAGCGTCCGAGGCTACCAAGAGACCCAGTACTTC.

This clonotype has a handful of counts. CDR3 in DNA: TGCGCCAGCAGCTTGCTCGGAATTTCTGGGGACAGGGTCTCGGATGAGCAGTTCTTC. Protein sequence: CASSLLGISGDRVSDEQFF. The genes are TRBV5-1 and TRBJ2-1, with 9 positions matching TRBD1. Germline-derived CDR1 and CDR2 are SGHRS and YFSETQ. The CDR3 is 19 amino acids. Trimming cost V 1 base and J 8 bases; bases outside gene matches: 19.

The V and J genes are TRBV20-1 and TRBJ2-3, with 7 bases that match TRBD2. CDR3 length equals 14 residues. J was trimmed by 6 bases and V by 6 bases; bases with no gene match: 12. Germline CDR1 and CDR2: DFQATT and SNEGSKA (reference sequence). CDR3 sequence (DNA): TGCAGTGCCCCCTTCCCCAGCGGGGTGGATACGCAGTATTTT. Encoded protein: CSAPFPSGVDTQYF.

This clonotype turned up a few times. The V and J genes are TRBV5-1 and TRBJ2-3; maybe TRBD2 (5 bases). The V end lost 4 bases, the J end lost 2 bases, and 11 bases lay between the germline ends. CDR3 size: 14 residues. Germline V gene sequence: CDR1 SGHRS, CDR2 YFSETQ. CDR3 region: CASSLGEPTDTQYF. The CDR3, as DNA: TGCGCCAGCAGCCTGGGAGAGCCCACAGATACGCAGTATTTT.

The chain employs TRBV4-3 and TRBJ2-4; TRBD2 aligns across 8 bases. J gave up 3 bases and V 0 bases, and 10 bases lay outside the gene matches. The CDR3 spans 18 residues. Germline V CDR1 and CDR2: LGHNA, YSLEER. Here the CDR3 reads CASSQERGAGAVKNIQYF. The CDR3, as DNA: TGCGCCAGCAGCCAAGAAAGGGGAGCGGGAGCGGTCAAAAACATTCAGTACTTC.

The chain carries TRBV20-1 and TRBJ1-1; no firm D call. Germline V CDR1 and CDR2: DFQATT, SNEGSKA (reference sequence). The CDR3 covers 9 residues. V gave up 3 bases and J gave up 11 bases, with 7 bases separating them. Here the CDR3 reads CSASSGAFF. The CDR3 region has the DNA TGCAGTGCTAGCTCCGGGGCTTTCTTT.